A single sample is the source of the 17 T cell receptor beta chains below, sequenced in a study of blood T cell repertoires in COVID-19. Repertoires were generated with immunoSEQ multiplex PCR, while TCRdb's copy carries only in-frame clones and drops some. Of roughly 240,000 clones listed, around 80% were seen once; the top ten hold 2% to 2.5%. Sequenced sample: peripheral blood. The receptors here all came from a man in his forties or fifties who had recovered from COVID-19.

This clone was counted once. The genes are TRBV20-1 and TRBJ2-3; TRBD2 might be the D (6 bases). CDR3 length: 17 residues. The V gene lost 3 bases and the J gene lost 3 bases, with 22 bases spanning the gap. Germline-derived CDR1 and CDR2 are DFQATT and SNEGSKA (reference sequence). The CDR3 here is CSASRREGLGITDTQYF. CDR3 in DNA: TGCAGTGCTAGTCGACGTGAGGGACTGGGGATAACAGATACGCAGTATTTT.

The V call is TRBV5-1, the J call TRBJ1-2; 8 bases are a match to TRBD1. The ends lost 4 bases at V and 4 bases at J; junction bases unmatched: 12. The germline CDR1 and CDR2 sequences are SGHRS and YFSETQ. CDR3 length: 16 amino acids. The CDR3 region has the DNA TGCGCCAGCAGCGCGTGGACAGGGATGGACTCCTATGGCTACACCTTC. It codes for CASSAWTGMDSYGYTF.

The V and J genes are TRBV10-3 and TRBJ2-7, with a tentative D call TRBD1 (5 bases). The V and J ends lost 6 bases and 6 bases respectively, with 15 bases between them. Germline loops: CDR1 ENHRY, CDR2 SYGVKD. The CDR3 is 13 amino acids. The CDR3 region is CAIRDSIPREQYF. The CDR3 DNA sequence: TGTGCCATCAGAGACAGCATTCCGCGCGAGCAGTACTTC.

The rearrangement joins TRBV5-5 to TRBJ2-7; TRBD1 aligns across 10 bases. Looked up from germline, CDR1 is SGHKS and CDR2 is YYEKEE (reference sequence). The CDR3 covers 19 residues. After removal of 5 bases from V and 0 bases from J, the junction contained 17 bases not matched to a gene. This CDR3 is CASRGQGRSRLAPSYEQYF. The CDR3 DNA sequence: TGTGCCAGCAGGGGACAGGGGCGCTCCAGACTAGCCCCCTCCTACGAGCAGTACTTC.

This clone came up a few times. V and J are TRBV29-1 and TRBJ2-3, with 7 nucleotides matching TRBD2. The V and J ends lost 5 bases and 1 base, in that order; junction bases with no gene match: 9. CDR1 and CDR2 (germline): SQVTM, ANQGSEA. The CDR3 extends over 15 amino acids. CDR3: CSVLGATSGTDTQYF. In nucleotides, the CDR3 is TGCAGCGTTTTAGGTGCCACTAGCGGCACAGATACGCAGTATTTT.

This chain links TRBV20-1 with TRBJ2-7, with 15 bases matching TRBD2. V was pared by 3 bases and J by 5 bases, with 5 bases of the junction left unmatched. CDR3 size: 15 residues. Germline CDR1 DFQATT, CDR2 SNEGSKA (reference sequence). This CDR3 reads CSASGTSGRFDEQYF. The CDR3 DNA is TGCAGTGCTAGTGGGACTAGCGGGAGGTTCGACGAGCAGTACTTC.

This clone was observed a single time. V and J are TRBV7-9 and TRBJ2-5, with 9 bases lining up with TRBD1. Losses at the gene ends were 8 bases for V and 2 bases for J; bases not matched to a gene: 12. The CDR3 covers 16 residues. In germline, CDR1 is SEHNR, CDR2 FQNEAQ (reference sequence). CDR3 sequence reads: CASHPFDRGLQETQYF. As DNA, the CDR3 is TGTGCCAGCCATCCATTCGACAGGGGGTTACAAGAGACCCAGTACTTC.

The genes are TRBV14 and TRBJ2-7; no definite D call. With 1 base removed from V and 2 bases from J, the gap between germline ends came to 6 bases. Germline V gives CDR1 SGHDN, CDR2 FVKESK. The CDR3 is 13 amino acids. CDR3: CASSQVSPYEQYF. For the CDR3, the DNA is TGTGCCAGCAGCCAAGTGTCTCCCTACGAGCAGTACTTC.

The rearrangement joins TRBV2 to TRBJ2-5, with D possibly matching TRBD1 (5 bases). Germline V gives CDR1 SNHLY, CDR2 FYNNEI. The CDR3 extends over 12 amino acids. Deletions cut 7 bases from V and 2 bases from J, with 8 bases between. This chain's CDR3 is CASKRQQETQYF. CDR3 coding DNA: TGTGCCAGCAAAAGACAGCAAGAGACCCAGTACTTC. The complete variable domain, with remaining parts taken from reference TRBV2 and TRBJ2-5, reads EPEVTQTPSHQVTQMGQEVILRCVPISNHLYFYWYRQILGQKVEFLVSFYNNEISEKSEIFDDQFSVERPDGSNFTLKIRSTKLEDSAMYFCASKRQQETQYFGPGTRLLVL.

The gene calls are TRBV10-3 and TRBJ2-3; possible D gene TRBD2, 6 bases. The germline V gene has CDR1 ENHRY and CDR2 SYGVKD. V lost 6 bases and J lost 0, with 10 bases in between. This CDR3 contains 14 residues. CDR3: CAIRDSGSTDTQYF. The CDR3 bases are TGTGCCATCAGGGATAGCGGTAGCACAGATACGCAGTATTTT.

This chain uses TRBV24-1 with TRBJ2-1; the D is unclear. V lost 3 bases to trimming and J lost 0 bases, with 11 bases between them. Looked up from germline, CDR1 is KGHDR and CDR2 is SFDVKD. The CDR3 has 16 residues. CDR3 nucleotides: TGTGCCACCAGTGATACAATTTCCAGCTCCTACAATGAGCAGTTCTTC. It codes for CATSDTISSSYNEQFF.

V is TRBV29-1 and J is TRBJ2-5; 8 positions agree with TRBD1. Germline V gives CDR1 SQVTM, CDR2 ANQGSEA. Trimming cost V 7 bases and J 1 base; bases outside gene matches: 2. CDR3 length: 12 residues. In nucleotides, the CDR3 is TGCAGCGGTCAGGGGGCCCAAGAGACCCAGTACTTC. Its translation: CSGQGAQETQYF. Filled out from reference TRBV29-1 and TRBJ2-5, the complete variable domain reads SAVISQKPSRDICQRGTSLTIQCQVDSQVTMMFWYRQQPGQSLTLIATANQGSEATYESGFVIDKFPISRPNLTFSTLTVSNMSPEDSSIYLCSGQGAQETQYFGPGTRLLVL.

This chain joins TRBV29-1 and TRBJ2-1; the match to TRBD2 covers 9 bases. Germline-derived CDR1 and CDR2 are SQVTM and ANQGSEA. This CDR3 comprises 13 residues. Trimming cost V 4 bases and J 4 bases; bases outside gene matches: 2. The CDR3 bases are TGCAGCGTTGGGGCGGGAGGGTACAATGAGCAGTTCTTC. It codes for CSVGAGGYNEQFF.

The CDR3 loop is CASSPRGGDHSGANVLTF. In DNA form, the CDR3 reads TGTGCCAGCTCACCCCGGGGCGGGGATCACTCTGGGGCCAACGTCCTGACTTTC. V is TRBV18 and J is TRBJ2-6, with D perhaps TRBD2 (6 bases). Deletions cut 3 bases from V and 0 bases from J, with 15 bases between. The germline V gene has CDR1 KGHSH and CDR2 LQKENI. This CDR3 spans 18 amino acids.

This chain connects TRBV3-1 (or the pseudogene TRBV3-2) to TRBJ2-3, with 14 bases lining up with TRBD2. CDR1 is LGHDT and CDR2 is YNNKEL in the germline V gene (reference sequence). Trimming at V came to 6 bases and at J to 7 bases, leaving 3 bases not matched to a gene. There are 14 residues in the CDR3. The CDR3 DNA reads as TGTGCCAGCAGAGGACTAGCGGGAGGTTATACGCAGTATTTT. It is translated as CASRGLAGGYTQYF.

The chain uses TRBV9 and TRBJ2-2; 13 bases line up with TRBD2. The germline V gene has CDR1 SGDLS and CDR2 YYNGEE. After removal of 4 bases from V and 1 base from J, the junction contained 4 bases not matched to a gene. The CDR3 is made up of 17 amino acids. Here the CDR3 DNA reads TGTGCCAGCAGCCCCGGGACTAGCGGGATGAACACCGGGGAGCTGTTTTTT. Protein: CASSPGTSGMNTGELFF.

The chain carries TRBV6-2 or TRBV6-3 and TRBJ1-2; D not resolved. Germline V lookup: CDR1 MNHEY, CDR2 SVGEGT. Trimming left V 4 bases short and J 7 bases short, with 10 bases between. The CDR3 runs to 12 residues. Here the CDR3 reads CASSSSNGGYTF. CDR3 coding DNA: TGTGCCAGCAGTTCCTCCAACGGTGGCTACACCTTC.